A selection of T cell receptor beta chains follows, all from one sample in a study of cytomegalovirus exposure and HLA in healthy donors. Here immunoSEQ multiplex PCR was the method, and the copy in TCRdb shows in-frame clones only, minus some. The repertoire includes 95,000 to 130,000 clones, around two thirds of them detected once, and around 9.7% sits in the top ten. The material sequenced was PBMCs. The source of these receptors is a woman between 40 and 50 years old in good health and CMV-seropositive. CDR3s include the opening cysteine and the closing phenylalanine or tryptophan. The D gene is left open where the match is weak. Clone size, where shown, is once, few, many, or a class for clones that have expanded.

clone size: NA
D gene: NA
V gene: TRBV2
CDR3 length: 11
J gene: TRBJ1-2
CDR3 DNA: TGTGCCACCGGGCAGGGTGCTGGCTACACCTTC
CDR3 protein: CATGQGAGYTF

clone size: NA
D gene: NA
V gene: TRBV15
CDR3 length: 14
J gene: TRBJ2-3
CDR3 DNA: TGTGCCACCAGCAGAGGGACAGGCACAGATACGCAGTATTTT
CDR3 protein: CATSRGTGTDTQYF

clone size: few
D gene: TRBD2
V gene: TRBV11-1
CDR3 length: 15
J gene: TRBJ2-7
CDR3 DNA: TGTGCCAGCAGCTTAGGAGCTAGCGGGGACCACGAGCAGTACTTC
CDR3 protein: CASSLGASGDHEQYF

clone size: NA
D gene: TRBD2
V gene: TRBV27
CDR3 length: 19
J gene: TRBJ2-1
CDR3 DNA: TGTGCCAGCAGTTCATCGGGACTAGCGGGATATAGCTCCTACAATGAGCAGTTCTTC
CDR3 protein: CASSSSGLAGYSSYNEQFF

clone size: NA
D gene: TRBD2
V gene: TRBV5-1
CDR3 length: 15
J gene: TRBJ2-3
CDR3 DNA: TGCGCCAGCAGCTTGCGACTAGCGGTCACAGATACGCAGTATTTT
CDR3 protein: CASSLRLAVTDTQYF

clone size: NA
D gene: NA
V gene: TRBV13
CDR3 length: 14
J gene: TRBJ2-1
CDR3 DNA: TGTGCCAGCAGCTTGAATTCGGTGTACAATGAGCAGTTCTTC
CDR3 protein: CASSLNSVYNEQFF

clone size: few
D gene: NA
V gene: TRBV5-1
CDR3 length: 14
J gene: TRBJ1-2
CDR3 DNA: TGCGCCAGCAGCCCGGGAACAGGGCATTGGGGCTACACCTTC
CDR3 protein: CASSPGTGHWGYTF

clone size: NA
D gene: NA
V gene: TRBV4-1
CDR3 length: 18
J gene: TRBJ2-7
CDR3 DNA: TGCGCCAGCAGCCAAGGACCCTCTCGCGCAGAGGTCACCTACGAGCAGTACTTC
CDR3 protein: CASSQGPSRAEVTYEQYF

clone size: NA
D gene: NA
V gene: TRBV10-3
CDR3 length: 15
J gene: TRBJ2-7
CDR3 DNA: TGTGCCATCAGTGAGTTACCTAGCATATCCTACGAGCAGTACTTC
CDR3 protein: CAISELPSISYEQYF

clone size: NA
D gene: TRBD1
V gene: TRBV27
CDR3 length: 14
J gene: TRBJ1-2
CDR3 DNA: TGTGCCAGCAGGGGACAGGGGCGAGACTATGGCTACACCTTC
CDR3 protein: CASRGQGRDYGYTF

clone size: NA
D gene: TRBD2
V gene: TRBV29-1
CDR3 length: 14
J gene: TRBJ2-1
CDR3 DNA: TGCAGCGTTGAACTTAGCGGGAAGGGCAATGAGCAGTTCTTC
CDR3 protein: CSVELSGKGNEQFF

clone size: NA
D gene: TRBD2
V gene: TRBV6-1
CDR3 length: 15
J gene: TRBJ2-2
CDR3 DNA: TGTGCCAGCAGTGCGGGACTAGAGAACACCGGGGAGCTGTTTTTT
CDR3 protein: CASSAGLENTGELFF

clone size: once
D gene: NA
V gene: TRBV6-5
CDR3 length: 14
J gene: TRBJ1-1
CDR3 DNA: TGTGCCAGCAGTAAAGAGCCGGGGATCCGTGAAGCTTTCTTT
CDR3 protein: CASSKEPGIREAFF

clone size: NA
D gene: TRBD2
V gene: TRBV27
CDR3 length: 16
J gene: TRBJ2-1
CDR3 DNA: TGTGCCAGCAGTTTAAGAGGACTAGCGGGAGGGCCGGAGCAGTTCTTC
CDR3 protein: CASSLRGLAGGPEQFF

clone size: NA
D gene: NA
V gene: TRBV28
CDR3 length: 14
J gene: TRBJ1-2
CDR3 DNA: TGTGCCAGCAGGCTACAACAGGCTACCTATGGCTACACCTTC
CDR3 protein: CASRLQQATYGYTF

clone size: NA
D gene: NA
V gene: TRBV11-1
CDR3 length: 12
J gene: TRBJ2-7
CDR3 DNA: TGTGCCAGCAGCTTAGCTGGCAGGCAGCAGTACTTC
CDR3 protein: CASSLAGRQQYF

clone size: NA
D gene: TRBD1
V gene: TRBV27
CDR3 length: 16
J gene: TRBJ2-5
CDR3 DNA: TGTGCCAGCAGTCATGTCCCGGGACAGGGCCAAGAGACCCAGTACTTC
CDR3 protein: CASSHVPGQGQETQYF